Listed below are T cell receptor beta chains from one sample, sequenced in a study of blood T cell repertoires in COVID-19. TCRdb's table, derived via immunoSEQ multiplex PCR, lists solely in-frame clones and lacks some. The table includes 250,000 to 300,000 clones, around 88% detected once. Source material: peripheral blood. The receptors shown here come from a man aged 25-45 years with active or convalescent COVID-19. Each CDR3 is given without its conserved first and last residue. The D gene is left open where the match is weak. Size tells how often a clone was seen (once, few, many) or the class of an expanded clone, and some rows leave it out.

>.|13|.|TRBV10-3
AISVDPGRGKEQF
>.|12|.|TRBV5-6
ASSLSGSYQPQH
>.|13|TRBD1|TRBV4-1
ASSQGQGVNYGYT
>.|10|.|TRBV12-3/TRBV12-4
ASSPPEAEQY
>many|14|TRBD1|TRBV27
ASSLTQGVWSTEAF
>.|13|.|TRBV9
ASSAQGSNNEKLF
>.|9|.|TRBV3-1/TRBV3-2
ASSLLNEQF
>.|15|TRBD1|TRBV3-1/TRBV3-2
ASSQSHRGDKNTEAF
>.|15|TRBD1|TRBV7-2
ASSLRGNRGSYNEQF
>.|15|TRBD2|TRBV4-2
ASSQEFSASGSYEQY
>.|9|.|TRBV3-1/TRBV3-2
ASSLNSPLH
>.|15|.|TRBV11-3
ASSLRPGRLPPCGYT
>.|12|.|TRBV21-1
ATTYRVLVEKLF
>once|9|.|TRBV12-3/TRBV12-4
ASSPGYGYT
>.|13|.|TRBV7-2
ASSPGWGVDQPQH